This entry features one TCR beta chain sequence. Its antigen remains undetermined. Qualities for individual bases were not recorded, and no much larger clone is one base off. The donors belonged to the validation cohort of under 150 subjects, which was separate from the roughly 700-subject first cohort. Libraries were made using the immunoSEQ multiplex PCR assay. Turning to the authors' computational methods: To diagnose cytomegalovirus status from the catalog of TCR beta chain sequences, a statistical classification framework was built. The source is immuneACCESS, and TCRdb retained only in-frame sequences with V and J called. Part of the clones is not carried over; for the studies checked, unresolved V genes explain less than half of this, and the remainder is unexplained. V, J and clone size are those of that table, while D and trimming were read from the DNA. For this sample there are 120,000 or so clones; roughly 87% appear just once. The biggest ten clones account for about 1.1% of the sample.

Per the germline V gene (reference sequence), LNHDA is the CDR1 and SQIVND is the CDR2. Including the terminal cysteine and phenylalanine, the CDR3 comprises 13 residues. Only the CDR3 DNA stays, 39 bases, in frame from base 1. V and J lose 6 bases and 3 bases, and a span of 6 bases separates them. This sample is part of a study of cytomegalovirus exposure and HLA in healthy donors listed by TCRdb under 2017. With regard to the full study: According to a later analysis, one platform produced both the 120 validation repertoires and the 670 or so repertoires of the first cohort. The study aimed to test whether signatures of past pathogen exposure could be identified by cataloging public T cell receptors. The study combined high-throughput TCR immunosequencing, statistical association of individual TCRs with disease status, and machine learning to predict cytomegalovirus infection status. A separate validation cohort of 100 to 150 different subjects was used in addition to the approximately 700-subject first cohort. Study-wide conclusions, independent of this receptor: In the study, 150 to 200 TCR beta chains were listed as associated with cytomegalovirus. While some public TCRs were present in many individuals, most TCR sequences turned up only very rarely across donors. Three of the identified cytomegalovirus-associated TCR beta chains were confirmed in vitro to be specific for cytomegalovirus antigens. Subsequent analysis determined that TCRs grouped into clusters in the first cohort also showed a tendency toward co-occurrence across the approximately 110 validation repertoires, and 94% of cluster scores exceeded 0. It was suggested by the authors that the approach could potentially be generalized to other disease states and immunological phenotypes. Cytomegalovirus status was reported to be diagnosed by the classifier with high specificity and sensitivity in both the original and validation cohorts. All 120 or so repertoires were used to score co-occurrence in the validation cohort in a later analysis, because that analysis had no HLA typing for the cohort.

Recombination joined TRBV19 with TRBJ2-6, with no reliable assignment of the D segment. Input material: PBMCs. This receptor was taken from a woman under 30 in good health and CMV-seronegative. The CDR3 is CASRSFGANVLTF. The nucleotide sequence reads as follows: TGTGCCAGTAGGTCCTTTGGGGCCAACGTCCTGACTTTC.